These 5 T cell receptor beta chains share one sample of origin, sequenced in a study of T-cell reconstitution after alpha-beta-depleted transplantation in children. Study outcomes and limitations: Fresh T-cell production supplied most of the T-cell counts and diversity seen one year after transplant.

Preparation of the TCRbeta library was carried out with unique molecular identifiers. TCRdb processed the PCR reads anew with MiXCR; each CDR3 protein has one entry. The sample holds about 300,000 distinct CDR3 sequences; 6% to 10% are singletons and the top ten take 9.1%. Which antigens these TCRs recognize remains unknown. This specimen was peripheral blood, taken 360 days after TCRalphabeta/CD19-depleted stem cell transplant. The receptor source for this set is a female patient aged 2-10 years who had a stem cell transplant for Fanconi anemia, so the T cells may come from the graft donor.

This clonotype was observed a handful of times. CDR3 in amino acids: CASEGWGDEQFF. In DNA form, the CDR3 reads TGTGCCAGCGAGGGGTGGGGGGATGAGCAGTTCTTC. The chain has TRBV2 and TRBJ2-1; tentative D call: TRBD2 (6 bases). In germline, CDR1 is SNHLY, CDR2 FYNNEI. The CDR3 runs 12 residues. Trimming pared 8 bases from V and 8 bases from J, leaving 13 bases between. Full variable domain (remainder filled in from reference TRBV2 and TRBJ2-1): EPEVTQTPSHQVTQMGQEVILRCVPISNHLYFYWYRQILGQKVEFLVSFYNNEISEKSEIFDDQFSVERPDGSNFTLKIRSTKLEDSAMYFCASEGWGDEQFFGPGTRLTVL.

In its sample, this clonotype was seen many times. This chain joins TRBV3-1 and TRBJ2-3; maybe TRBD2 (6 bases). Trimming removed 2 bases at V and 7 bases at J, with 10 bases between. CDR1 and CDR2 (germline): LGHDT, YNNKEL (reference sequence). CDR3 length: 13 amino acids. The CDR3 is CASSQTRGNTQYF. In nucleotides, the CDR3 is TGTGCCAGCAGCCAAACGCGGGGAAATACGCAGTATTTT.

This clonotype has a count of ten or more. The J gene is TRBJ2-3, the V gene TRBV7-3; 14 positions match TRBD2. The V segment lost 5 bases and the J segment 7 bases; nucleotides outside the gene matches: 8. Germline V gene data show CDR1 as SGHTA and CDR2 as FQGTGA. The CDR3 totals 16 residues. This CDR3 reads CASSATGTSGGHTQYF. As DNA, the CDR3 is TGTGCCAGCAGCGCTACCGGGACTAGCGGGGGTCATACGCAGTATTTT.

As to this clonotype: It may be a read error: a sequence one base away is much more abundant. The chain links TRBV11-2 to TRBJ2-5; D is undetermined. Germline CDR1 reads SGHAT; CDR2 reads FQNNGV. Between the trimmed V and J ends, which lost 7 bases and 0 bases, there was a span of 12 bases. There are 14 residues in the CDR3. CDR3 coding DNA: TGTGCCAGCATGTCCCTTTCGTACCAAGAGACCCAGTACTTC. This gives the protein CASMSLSYQETQYF.

In its sample, this clonotype was seen many times. The chain couples TRBV7-2 to TRBJ1-1; D might be TRBD1 (6 bases). Deletions cut 2 bases from V and 5 bases from J, with 12 bases between. From germline, CDR1 is SGHTA and CDR2 FQGNSA. The CDR3 extends over 14 amino acids. The CDR3 loop reads CASSLQGKGTEAFF. The CDR3 DNA reads TGTGCCAGCAGCTTACAGGGGAAGGGGACTGAAGCTTTCTTT.